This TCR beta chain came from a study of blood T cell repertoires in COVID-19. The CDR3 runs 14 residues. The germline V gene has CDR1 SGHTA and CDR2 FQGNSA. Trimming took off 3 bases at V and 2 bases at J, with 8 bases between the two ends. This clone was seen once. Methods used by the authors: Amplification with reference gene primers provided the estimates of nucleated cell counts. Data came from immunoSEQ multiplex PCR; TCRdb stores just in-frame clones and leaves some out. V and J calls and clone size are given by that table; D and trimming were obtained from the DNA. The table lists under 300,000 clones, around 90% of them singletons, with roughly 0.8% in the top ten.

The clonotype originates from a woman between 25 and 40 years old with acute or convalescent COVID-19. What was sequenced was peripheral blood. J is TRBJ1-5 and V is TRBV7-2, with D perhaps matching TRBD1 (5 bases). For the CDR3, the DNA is TGTGCCAGCAGCTTGTGGGGGGGCAATCAGCCCCAGCATTTT. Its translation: CASSLWGGNQPQHF. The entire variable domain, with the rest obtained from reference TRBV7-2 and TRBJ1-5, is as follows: GAGVSQSPSNKVTEKGKDVELRCDPISGHTALYWYRQSLGQGLEFLIYFQGNSAPDKSGLPSDRFSAERTGGSVSTLTIQRTQQEDSAVYLCASSLWGGNQPQHFGDGTRLSIL.